The T cell receptor (beta chain) described here comes from a study of technical replicates of blood from several donors. Between the trimmed V and J ends, which lost 6 bases and 0 bases, there was a span of 16 bases. CDR3 length: 15 amino acids. CDR1 and CDR2 from the germline V gene are SQVTM and ANQGSEA. Assay: immunoSEQ multiplex PCR; the TCRdb copy retains only in-frame clones and omits some. The table has some 70,000 clones, about 91% seen once; the top ten hold about 0.38%. Sequencing was done on a sample of T cells isolated from PBMCs. The chain combines TRBV29-1 with TRBJ2-3; D might be TRBD1 (6 bases). The TCR was taken from a human donor in good health. The CDR3 protein is CSVERTVWSTDTQYF. DNA of the CDR3: TGCAGCGTGGAAAGGACAGTTTGGAGCACAGATACGCAGTATTTT.